A single sample is the source of the 25 T cell receptor beta chains below, sequenced in a study of T cells in Graves' hyperthyroidism and ophthalmopathy. Using RNA transcripts as the source, TCR beta CDR3 regions were amplified. Primed by the HTBI set, a first-round RT-PCR was run on the TCR CDR3. Via MiXCR, TCRdb re-called the multiplex PCR reads, giving one row per CDR3 protein. Of hundreds of thousands of distinct CDR3 sequences listed, 30% to 40% are singletons. The sequencing input was blood. The origin of the receptors is a woman aged 40 to 50 with Graves' hyperthyroidism.

This clonotype was counted ten times or more. CDR3: CASSHRPYDLNTEAFF. CDR3 DNA sequence: TGTGCCAGTAGTCACCGCCCCTATGATCTTAACACTGAAGCTTTCTTT. The chain carries TRBV19 and TRBJ1-1, with D uncertain. The V gene's germline CDR1 is LNHDA and CDR2 SQIVND (reference sequence). This CDR3 spans 16 amino acids. Trimming removed 5 bases at V and 2 bases at J, with 18 bases between.

To note about this clonotype: A read error may produce the germline difference seen at one junction end. This rearrangement joins TRBV13 to TRBJ2-5; D ambiguous. The germline CDR1 and CDR2 sequences are PRHDT and FYEKMQ (reference sequence). The CDR3 runs to 15 residues. The CDR3 loop is CASSPPWTAQETQCF. The CDR3 coding sequence is TGTGCCAGCAGCCCACCGTGGACGGCACAAGAGACCCAGTGCTTC. Based on the CDR3 plus reference TRBV13 and TRBJ2-5, the full variable domain is AAGVIQSPRHLIKEKRETATLKCYPIPRHDTVYWYQQGPGQDPQFLISFYEKMQSDKGSIPDRFSAQQFSDYHSELNMSSLELGDSALYFCASSPPWTAQETQCFGPGTRLLVL.

This clonotype was counted only a few times. CDR3 DNA sequence: TGTGCCAGCAGCCGGAGGCGGGTCGACGAGCAGTACTTC. This sequence encodes CASSRRRVDEQYF. The chain uses TRBV11-2 and TRBJ2-7; D may be TRBD2 (5 bases). Trimming took off 5 bases at V and 5 bases at J, with 13 bases between the two ends. The CDR3 contains 13 residues. CDR1 is SGHAT, CDR2 FQNNGV, per germline.

The sample holds many counts of this clonotype. The chain joins TRBV20-1 to TRBJ1-3; no clear D gene. The V gene lost 3 bases and the J gene lost 0 bases, with 3 bases spanning the gap. Per the germline V gene, CDR1 is DFQATT and CDR2 is SNEGSKA (reference sequence). The CDR3 has 12 residues. This CDR3 reads CSASPSGNTIYF. CDR3 nucleotide sequence: TGCAGTGCTAGTCCCTCTGGAAACACCATATATTTT.

Many counts were recorded for this clonotype. This chain connects TRBV29-1 to TRBJ2-7; 7 bases agree with TRBD1. This CDR3 is 14 amino acids long. The trim removed 1 base at V and 0 bases at J, leaving 3 bases unmatched. Germline V gives CDR1 SQVTM, CDR2 ANQGSEA. This chain's CDR3 is CSVEAGGSSYEQYF. The CDR3 region has the DNA TGCAGCGTTGAAGCAGGGGGTAGCTCCTACGAGCAGTACTTC.

The rearrangement links TRBV20-1 to TRBJ2-5; 15 nucleotides align to TRBD2. The J call may be wrong; the DNA end is better matched by TRBJ2-1. The CDR3 covers 16 residues. From germline, CDR1 is DFQATT and CDR2 SNEGSKA (reference sequence). The DNA for the CDR3 is TGCAGTGCTAGTCGGACTAGCGGGGGGGACCACAATGAGCAGTTCTTC. This gives the protein CSASRTSGGDHNEQFF.

The rearrangement links TRBV10-3 to TRBJ2-2, with D perhaps given as TRBD1 or TRBD2 (5 bases each). Germline assignment: CDR1 ENHRY and CDR2 SYGVKD. The CDR3 consists of 17 residues. The V and J ends lost 10 bases and 1 base respectively, with 22 bases between them. CDR3 sequence (DNA): TGTGCCAGCAGCTTGAAGACGGGACGGTGGAACACCGGGGAGCTGTTTTTT. This encodes CASSLKTGRWNTGELFF.

The genes are TRBV12-3 or TRBV12-4 and TRBJ1-1, with a possible D match to TRBD1 (5 bases). The CDR3 sequence is 15 residues long. V was trimmed by 6 bases and J by 6 bases, leaving 20 bases between them. As DNA, the CDR3 is TGTGCCAGCAGATCGGGGACGCTCGAGAGGGCTGAAGCTTTCTTT. Its translation: CASRSGTLERAEAFF.

This clonotype occurred many times. The V gene is TRBV12-3 or TRBV12-4, the J gene TRBJ1-5; D call uncertain. Trimming pared 3 bases from V and 6 bases from J, leaving 6 bases between. The CDR3 is made up of 12 amino acids. As DNA, the CDR3 is TGTGCCAGCAGTTTTTGGGGTCAGCCCCAGCATTTT. This codes for CASSFWGQPQHF.

This clonotype has at least ten counts. The J gene is TRBJ1-5, the V gene TRBV25-1; a weak D match, TRBD1 (6 bases). Per the germline V gene, CDR1 is MGHDK and CDR2 is SYGVNS. V dropped 1 base and J dropped 7 bases, with 17 bases sitting between them. The CDR3 is 16 residues long. This CDR3 reads CASSESGGLRGQPQHF. In nucleotides, the CDR3 is TGTGCCAGCAGTGAATCCGGGGGGCTAAGGGGACAGCCCCAGCATTTT.

This clonotype was found many times. The chain couples TRBV7-9 to TRBJ1-1; a weak D match, TRBD1 (6 bases). The CDR3 sequence is 14 residues long. Per the germline V gene, CDR1 is SEHNR and CDR2 is FQNEAQ (reference sequence). Trimming took 4 bases from V and 2 from J, leaving 11 bases between them. CDR3 sequence: CASSYRERNTEAFF. For the CDR3, the DNA is TGTGCCAGCAGCTACAGGGAGCGAAACACTGAAGCTTTCTTT.

The V gene is TRBV12-3 or TRBV12-4, the J gene TRBJ2-5, with D unclear. Trimming stripped 2 bases from V and 2 bases from J, with 6 bases between. CDR3 length: 13 amino acids. The chain's CDR3 is CASSLNIQETQYF. The CDR3 DNA reads as TGTGCCAGCAGTTTAAACATTCAAGAGACCCAGTACTTC.

The V gene is TRBV10-3, the J gene TRBJ2-7; a possible D gene is TRBD1 (6 bases). Trimming cost V 6 bases and J 5 bases, with 17 bases left between them. Germline V gene data show CDR1 as ENHRY and CDR2 as SYGVKD. The CDR3 is 14 residues long. CDR3 DNA: TGTGCCATCAGGGCAGGGGCTGGGGCCAACGAGCAGTACTTC. It yields the protein CAIRAGAGANEQYF.

This sequence joins TRBV7-9 and TRBJ2-6; weak D call: TRBD1 (6 bases). CDR1 and CDR2 (germline): SEHNR, FQNEAQ (reference sequence). The CDR3 length is 16 residues. Trimming cost V 3 bases and J 0 bases, with 9 bases left between them. The CDR3 region is CASSFPGVSGANVLTF. The CDR3 coding sequence is TGTGCCAGCAGCTTCCCAGGGGTCTCTGGGGCCAACGTCCTGACTTTC.

The chain links TRBV5-1 to TRBJ2-2; maybe TRBD2 (6 bases). The germline V gene has CDR1 SGHRS and CDR2 YFSETQ. The CDR3 loop spans 15 amino acids. With 2 bases removed from V and 4 bases from J, the gap between germline ends came to 12 bases. CDR3 nucleotide sequence: TGCGCCAGCAGCTTTTTGCACGGGGGCACCGGGGAGCTGTTTTTT. This gives the protein CASSFLHGGTGELFF.

The V gene is TRBV4-3, the J gene TRBJ2-5, with D tentatively TRBD2 (5 bases). Germline V gene sequence: CDR1 LGHNA, CDR2 YSLEER. V was trimmed by 0 bases and J by 2 bases, leaving 13 bases between them. This CDR3 has 16 amino acids. The CDR3 bases are TGCGCCAGCAGCCAAGATGGAGCGGTTGGACAAGAGACCCAGTACTTC. This codes for CASSQDGAVGQETQYF.

The J gene is TRBJ1-1, the V gene TRBV29-1; TRBD1 might be the D (6 bases). CDR3 size: 13 residues. Germline CDR1 and CDR2: SQVTM and ANQGSEA. The germline V and J ends were trimmed by 6 bases and 4 bases, with 15 bases remaining between them. The CDR3 protein is CSVNRDWATEAFF. Here the CDR3 DNA reads TGCAGCGTGAACAGGGATTGGGCCACTGAAGCTTTCTTT.

At least ten counts were recorded for this clonotype. The chain couples TRBV7-3 to TRBJ1-2, with no clear D. Trimming took off 5 bases at V and 5 bases at J, with 12 bases between the two ends. The germline V gene has CDR1 SGHTA and CDR2 FQGTGA. There are 13 residues in the CDR3. The CDR3 loop reads CASSPSGRYGYTF. CDR3 DNA sequence: TGTGCCAGCAGCCCCAGCGGTCGGTATGGCTACACCTTC.

Comment on this clonotype: One base away lies a much larger clone, so this may be a sequencing read error. The chain uses TRBV10-3 and TRBJ1-3; TRBD1 is a possible D gene (6 bases). There are 14 residues in the CDR3. Germline CDR1 reads ENHRY; CDR2 reads SYGVKD. The chain's CDR3 is CASRPGHSGNIIYF. Here the CDR3 DNA reads TGTGCCAGCAGGCCGGGACACTCTGGAAACATCATATATTTT.

This chain uses TRBV7-9 with TRBJ2-7, with a weak D call TRBD1 (6 bases). The germline gives CDR1 SEHNR, CDR2 FQNEAQ (reference sequence). V dropped 5 bases and J dropped 0 bases, with 14 bases sitting between them. The CDR3 contains 15 residues. The CDR3 spells CASSAMTGDSYEQYF. DNA of the CDR3: TGTGCCAGCAGCGCCATGACAGGAGACTCCTACGAGCAGTACTTC.

As DNA, the CDR3 is TGCAGTGCTGGAGGGGGGATGGATCAGCCCCAGTACTTC. Protein product: CSAGGGMDQPQYF. The chain carries TRBV20-1 and TRBJ2-5, with D tentatively TRBD1 or TRBD2 (6 bases each). V was cut by 5 bases and J by 9 bases, with 19 bases left in between. CDR1 and CDR2 (germline): DFQATT, SNEGSKA (reference sequence). There are 13 residues in the CDR3.

The rearrangement joins TRBV6-6 to TRBJ1-3; 10 bases fit TRBD1. V gave up 8 bases and J gave up 7 bases; unmatched junction bases: 11. Germline loops: CDR1 MNHNY, CDR2 SVGAGI (reference sequence). The CDR3 length is 15 residues. The CDR3 DNA sequence: TGTGCCAGCGGGGGACAGGGGCTGGAAGGGAACACCATATATTTT. Translation gives CASGGQGLEGNTIYF.

This clonotype was seen many times. The rearrangement joins TRBV20-1 to TRBJ1-4; unclear D gene. Germline CDR1 and CDR2: DFQATT and SNEGSKA (reference sequence). Between the trimmed V and J ends, which lost 0 bases and 7 bases, there was a span of 6 bases. The CDR3 is 12 amino acids. In DNA form, the CDR3 reads TGCAGTGCTAGAGATGGTTTTGAAAAACTGTTTTTT. Translated: CSARDGFEKLFF.

This clonotype was seen at least ten times. V gene TRBV7-9 combines with J gene TRBJ2-7; possibly TRBD2 for D (6 bases). The V end was cut by 4 bases, the J end by 4 bases, with 8 bases between. The length of the CDR3 is 12 residues. Germline CDR1 SEHNR, CDR2 FQNEAQ (reference sequence). For the CDR3, the DNA is TGTGCCAGCAGCTGGGGGACTTACGAGCAGTACTTC. It encodes CASSWGTYEQYF.

The chain uses TRBV7-9 and TRBJ1-2; 7 nucleotides line up with TRBD1. The CDR3 runs to 12 residues. In germline, CDR1 is SEHNR, CDR2 FQNEAQ (reference sequence). V was clipped by 6 bases and J by 13 bases; unmatched bases: 11. CDR3 in amino acids: CASRQGDKGRTF. The CDR3 DNA is TGTGCCAGCAGGCAGGGGGACAAAGGTCGCACCTTC.